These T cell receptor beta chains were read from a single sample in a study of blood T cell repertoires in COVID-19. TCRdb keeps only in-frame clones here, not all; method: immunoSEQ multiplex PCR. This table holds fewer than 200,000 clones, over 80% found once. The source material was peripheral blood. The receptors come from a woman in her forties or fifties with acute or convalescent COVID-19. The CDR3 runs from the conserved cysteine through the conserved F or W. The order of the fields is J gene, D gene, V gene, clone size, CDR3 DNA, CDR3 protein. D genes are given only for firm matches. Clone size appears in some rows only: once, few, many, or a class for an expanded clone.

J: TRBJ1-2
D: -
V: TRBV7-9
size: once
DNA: TGTGCCAGCACCTTCTCGGGGGTCGACTATGGCTACACCTTC
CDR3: CASTFSGVDYGYTF

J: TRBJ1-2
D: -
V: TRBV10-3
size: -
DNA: TGTGCCATCAGTGACGGGACATCCCTTAAATCTGGCTACACCTTC
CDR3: CAISDGTSLKSGYTF

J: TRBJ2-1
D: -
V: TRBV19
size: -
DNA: TGTGCCAGTACGGTCGGGGACAACTACAATGAGCAGTTCTTC
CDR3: CASTVGDNYNEQFF

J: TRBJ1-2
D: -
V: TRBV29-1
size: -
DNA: TGCAGCGTCACAAGTTGGAGTGATGCTGGCTACACCTTC
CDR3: CSVTSWSDAGYTF

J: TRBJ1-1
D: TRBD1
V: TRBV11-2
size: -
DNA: TGTGCCAGCAGCTTCGATCCGGACAGGACTAACACTGAAGCTTTCTTT
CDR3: CASSFDPDRTNTEAFF

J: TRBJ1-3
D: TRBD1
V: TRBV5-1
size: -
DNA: TGCGCCAGCAGCAGACAGGGGTCAGGAAACACCATATATTTT
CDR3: CASSRQGSGNTIYF

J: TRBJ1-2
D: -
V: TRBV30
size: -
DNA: TGTGCCTGGAGTGGGAGGGGAAATGGCTACACCTTC
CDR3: CAWSGRGNGYTF

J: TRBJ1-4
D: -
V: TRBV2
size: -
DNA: TGTGCCAGCAGCCAGGTTGAAAAACTGTTTTTT
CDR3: CASSQVEKLFF

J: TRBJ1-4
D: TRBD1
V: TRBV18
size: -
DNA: TGTGCCAGCTCACCACCGGGACAGCAAGAAAAACTGTTTTTT
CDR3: CASSPPGQQEKLFF

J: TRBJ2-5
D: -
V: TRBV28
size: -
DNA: TGTGCCAGCAGTTTACGGGTCGCTTCTCCGGAGACCCAGTACTTC
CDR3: CASSLRVASPETQYF

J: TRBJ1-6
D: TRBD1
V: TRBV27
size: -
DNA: TGTGCCAGCAGTATGGACAGGGGGGTCTATAATTCACCCCTCCACTTT
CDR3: CASSMDRGVYNSPLHF

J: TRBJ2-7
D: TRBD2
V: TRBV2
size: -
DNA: TGTGCCAGCAGCGGGACTAGCGGGAGTGGCTACGAGCAGTACTTC
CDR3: CASSGTSGSGYEQYF

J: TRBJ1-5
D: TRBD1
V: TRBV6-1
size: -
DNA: TGTGCCAGCAGTGACAGGGGGCCGATTCAGCCCCAGCATTTT
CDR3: CASSDRGPIQPQHF

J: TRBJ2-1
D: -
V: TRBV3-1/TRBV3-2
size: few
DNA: TGTGCCAGCAGCCAAGGCCTGAGGCTGATAGCGGTAAACAATGAGCAGTTCTTC
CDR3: CASSQGLRLIAVNNEQFF

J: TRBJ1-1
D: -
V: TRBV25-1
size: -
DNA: TGTGCCAGCAGTGAATATTGGGGGGACACTGAAGCTTTCTTT
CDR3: CASSEYWGDTEAFF

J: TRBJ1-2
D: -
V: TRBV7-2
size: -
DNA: TGTGCCAGCAGCTTAGTTGGACCCCAGGGGTATGGCTACACCTTC
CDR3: CASSLVGPQGYGYTF

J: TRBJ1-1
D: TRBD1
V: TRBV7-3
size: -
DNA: TGTGCCAGCAGCCTTGACAGGGGAGGGGACACTGAAGCTTTCTTT
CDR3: CASSLDRGGDTEAFF

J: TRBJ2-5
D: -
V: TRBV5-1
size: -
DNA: TGCGCCAGCAGCATTCTCCAAGAGACCCAGTACTTC
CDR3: CASSILQETQYF

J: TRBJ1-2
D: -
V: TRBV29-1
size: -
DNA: TGCAGCGTTGGTGGAGGAGGCTACACCTTC
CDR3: CSVGGGGYTF

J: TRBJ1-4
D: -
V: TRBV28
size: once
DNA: TGTGCCAGCAGTTTGGCAGGGCCAACTAATGAAAAACTGTTTTTT
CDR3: CASSLAGPTNEKLFF

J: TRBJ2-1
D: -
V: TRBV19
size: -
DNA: TGTGCCAGTAGACCTCCCCGGGGGGCTGCTTGGGACAATGAGCAGTTCTTC
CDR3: CASRPPRGAAWDNEQFF

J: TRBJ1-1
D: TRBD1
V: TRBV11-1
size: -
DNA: TGTGCCAGCAGATTACAGGGGTGGAACACTGAAGCTTTCTTT
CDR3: CASRLQGWNTEAFF

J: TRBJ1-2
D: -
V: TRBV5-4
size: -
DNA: TGTGCCAGCGCCCGAGAGGGTGGCTACACCTTC
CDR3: CASAREGGYTF

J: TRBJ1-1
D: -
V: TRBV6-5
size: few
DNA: TGTGCCAGCAATTATGGACAACTGAACACTGAAGCTTTCTTT
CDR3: CASNYGQLNTEAFF

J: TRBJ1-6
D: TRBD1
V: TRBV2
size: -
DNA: TGTGCCAGCACCACATTGTCGGGACAGTCTAATTCACCCCTCCACTTT
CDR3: CASTTLSGQSNSPLHF

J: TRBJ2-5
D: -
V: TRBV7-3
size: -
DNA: TGTGCCAGCAGCGGCTCCCCACAAGAGACCCAGTACTTC
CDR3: CASSGSPQETQYF

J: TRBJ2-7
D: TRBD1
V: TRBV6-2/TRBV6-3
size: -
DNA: TGTGCCAGCAGTACATCCGGGACAGGGCCTTCTGGGCAGTACTTC
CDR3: CASSTSGTGPSGQYF

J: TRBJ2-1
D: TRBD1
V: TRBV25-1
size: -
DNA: TGTGCCAGCAGTGCGTCGACAGGGCACTCCTACAATGAGCAGTTCTTC
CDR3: CASSASTGHSYNEQFF

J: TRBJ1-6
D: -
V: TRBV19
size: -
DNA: TGTGCCAGTAGTCCCGCGTGGAGGGGAAGAAATTCACCCCTCCACTTT
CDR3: CASSPAWRGRNSPLHF

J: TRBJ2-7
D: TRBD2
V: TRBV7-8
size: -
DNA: TGTGCCAGCAGCTCGGGGCGGGGGGGATCCTACGAGCAGTACTTC
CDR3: CASSSGRGGSYEQYF

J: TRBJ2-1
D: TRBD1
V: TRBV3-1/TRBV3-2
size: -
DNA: TGTGCCAGCAGCCAAGACCCCCAGGACATACAGGGGAGTGAGCAGTTCTTC
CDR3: CASSQDPQDIQGSEQFF

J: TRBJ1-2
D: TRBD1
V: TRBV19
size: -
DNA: TGTGCCAGTAGTATGCACAGGGGTGGTGGCTACACCTTC
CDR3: CASSMHRGGGYTF

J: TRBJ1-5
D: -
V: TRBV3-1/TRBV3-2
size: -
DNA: TGTGCCAGCAGCCAAGCCCTCGGGGGCAATCAGCCCCAGCATTTT
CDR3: CASSQALGGNQPQHF